This T cell receptor (beta chain) stems from a study of regulatory T cells in long-lasting Graves disease. Germline CDR1 is MGHDK and CDR2 is SYGVNS. This CDR3 contains 14 residues. V shed 1 base and J shed 5 bases, with 6 bases lying between them. The time point denotes: newly diagnosed GD, antithyroid drugs for less than 3 months. The TCR library was prepared using RNA isolated from PBMCs. The sample holds many counts of this clonotype. Building the TCR beta libraries relied on iRepertoire HTBI primers, and CDR3 regions underwent Arm-PCR. One entry per CDR3 protein results from TCRdb running MiXCR on the multiplex PCR reads. Here the sample spans 400,000 to 500,000 distinct CDR3 sequences, about 15% being singletons. A further study also used this sample, focusing on T cells in Graves' hyperthyroidism and ophthalmopathy.

This TCR came from a woman between 40 and 55 years old with Graves disease. The genes are TRBV25-1 and TRBJ1-6; TRBD1 is a possible D gene (5 bases). Sequenced material: peripheral blood mononuclear cells (PBMCs), taken at new diagnosis, from a patient treated with antithyroid drugs. CDR3 nucleotides: TGTGCCAGCAGTGAATTGACAGATAATTCACCCCTCCACTTT. Amino acid sequence: CASSELTDNSPLHF.